Listed below are T cell receptor beta chains from one sample, sequenced in a study of response to subunit inactivated influenza vaccine. TCRdb reprocessed the RT-PCR reads via MiXCR and lists one record per CDR3 protein. The sample includes approximately 300,000 distinct CDR3 sequences, roughly 22% of them seen just once. Material: PBMCs from blood, obtained less than 22 months after vaccination. The receptors were gathered from a man between 50 and 75 years old who received an inactivated influenza vaccine. The CDR3 runs from the conserved cysteine through the conserved F or W. D genes are given only for firm matches.

J gene: TRBJ1-2; D gene: TRBD1; V gene: TRBV13; CDR3 protein: CASSSGQSNYGYTF
J gene: TRBJ2-2; D gene: NA; V gene: TRBV4-3; CDR3 protein: CASSQVSSQRPGELFF
J gene: TRBJ2-7; D gene: NA; V gene: TRBV5-6; CDR3 protein: CASSLSLSYEQYF
J gene: TRBJ2-7; D gene: NA; V gene: TRBV9; CDR3 protein: CASSPTGLPLYEQYF
J gene: TRBJ1-2; D gene: NA; V gene: TRBV4-2; CDR3 protein: CASSQDPGTAYGYTF
J gene: TRBJ1-5; D gene: NA; V gene: TRBV20-1; CDR3 protein: CSALVGGANQPQHF
J gene: TRBJ1-4; D gene: NA; V gene: TRBV25-1; CDR3 protein: CASSARLATNEKLFF
J gene: TRBJ1-1; D gene: TRBD1; V gene: TRBV5-5; CDR3 protein: CASSQGTGTNTEAFF
J gene: TRBJ2-1; D gene: NA; V gene: TRBV2; CDR3 protein: CASSERGINYNEQFF
J gene: TRBJ2-3; D gene: NA; V gene: TRBV29-1; CDR3 protein: CSVRSGAQYF
J gene: TRBJ2-5; D gene: NA; V gene: TRBV18; CDR3 protein: CASSPQDTNGQETQYF
J gene: TRBJ1-5; D gene: NA; V gene: TRBV20-1; CDR3 protein: CSANEGGQPQHF
J gene: TRBJ1-5; D gene: NA; V gene: TRBV3-1; CDR3 protein: CASSQNQGQPQHF
J gene: TRBJ2-5; D gene: TRBD1; V gene: TRBV15; CDR3 protein: CATSIDREETQYF
J gene: TRBJ2-2; D gene: NA; V gene: TRBV12-3/TRBV12-4; CDR3 protein: CASSPRRNTGELFF
J gene: TRBJ2-3; D gene: NA; V gene: TRBV20-1; CDR3 protein: CSASLPLTDTQYF
J gene: TRBJ2-3; D gene: NA; V gene: TRBV6-5; CDR3 protein: CASTSQADTQYF
J gene: TRBJ2-7; D gene: TRBD2; V gene: TRBV4-3; CDR3 protein: CASSQFSGIGYEQYF
J gene: TRBJ2-2; D gene: NA; V gene: TRBV6-4; CDR3 protein: CASSDSRNTGELFF
J gene: TRBJ2-5; D gene: TRBD1; V gene: TRBV20-1; CDR3 protein: CSARDHRGRRETQYF
J gene: TRBJ1-1; D gene: TRBD1; V gene: TRBV28; CDR3 protein: CASSFMGQRNTEAFF
J gene: TRBJ2-7; D gene: TRBD1; V gene: TRBV7-2; CDR3 protein: CASSLGDRGSEQYF
J gene: TRBJ1-2; D gene: TRBD1; V gene: TRBV20-1; CDR3 protein: CSASRGQGAGGYTF
J gene: TRBJ1-1; D gene: NA; V gene: TRBV12-3/TRBV12-4; CDR3 protein: CASSLGGKNTEAFF
J gene: TRBJ1-1; D gene: TRBD1; V gene: TRBV6-4; CDR3 protein: CASSDSRTGVVGAFF
J gene: TRBJ1-5; D gene: TRBD1; V gene: TRBV28; CDR3 protein: CASSLGGSQDQPQHF
J gene: TRBJ1-1; D gene: NA; V gene: TRBV6-1; CDR3 protein: CASRPGLGTEAFF
J gene: TRBJ2-1; D gene: NA; V gene: TRBV27; CDR3 protein: CASSFRARYNEQFF
J gene: TRBJ1-2; D gene: NA; V gene: TRBV6-2/TRBV6-3; CDR3 protein: CASRKDNYGYTF
J gene: TRBJ2-1; D gene: NA; V gene: TRBV5-4; CDR3 protein: CASHRAAYNEQFF
J gene: TRBJ2-3; D gene: TRBD2; V gene: TRBV29-1; CDR3 protein: CSPYPREGTDTQYF
J gene: TRBJ2-2; D gene: NA; V gene: TRBV6-2/TRBV6-3; CDR3 protein: CASSYSTGRGYTGELFF
J gene: TRBJ2-7; D gene: NA; V gene: TRBV21-1; CDR3 protein: CASSISSGTGPYEQYF
J gene: TRBJ2-3; D gene: NA; V gene: TRBV7-2; CDR3 protein: CASRSLADTQYF
J gene: TRBJ2-5; D gene: TRBD2; V gene: TRBV7-2; CDR3 protein: CASSSLAGGNTETQYF
J gene: TRBJ2-1; D gene: NA; V gene: TRBV11-2; CDR3 protein: CASSFSSPQFF
J gene: TRBJ1-1; D gene: NA; V gene: TRBV18; CDR3 protein: CASSRTRQDLHMNTEAFF
J gene: TRBJ1-2; D gene: NA; V gene: TRBV20-1; CDR3 protein: CSAGTSYYGYTF
J gene: TRBJ2-7; D gene: TRBD2; V gene: TRBV12-3/TRBV12-4; CDR3 protein: CASSGLGLASTYEQYF
J gene: TRBJ2-5; D gene: NA; V gene: TRBV2; CDR3 protein: CASSIWGGETQYF
J gene: TRBJ1-5; D gene: NA; V gene: TRBV10-3; CDR3 protein: CAISESGSSQPQHF
J gene: TRBJ2-2; D gene: NA; V gene: TRBV5-6; CDR3 protein: CASSVDTVIGELFF